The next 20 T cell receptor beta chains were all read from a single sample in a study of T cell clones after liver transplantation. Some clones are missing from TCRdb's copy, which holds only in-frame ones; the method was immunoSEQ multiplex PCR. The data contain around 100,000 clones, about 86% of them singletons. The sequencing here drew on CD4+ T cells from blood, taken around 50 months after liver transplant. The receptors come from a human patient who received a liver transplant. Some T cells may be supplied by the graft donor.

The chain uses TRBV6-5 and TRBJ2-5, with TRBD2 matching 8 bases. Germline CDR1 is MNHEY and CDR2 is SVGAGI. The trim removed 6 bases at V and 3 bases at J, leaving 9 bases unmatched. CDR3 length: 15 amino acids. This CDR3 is CASRLTGTREETQYF. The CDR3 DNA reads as TGTGCCAGCAGATTAACCGGGACTAGAGAAGAGACCCAGTACTTC.

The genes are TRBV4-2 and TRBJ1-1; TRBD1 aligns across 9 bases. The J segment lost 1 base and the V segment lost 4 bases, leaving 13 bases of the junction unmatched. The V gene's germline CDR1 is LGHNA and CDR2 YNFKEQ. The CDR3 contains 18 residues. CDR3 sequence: CASSLPLRTGEGNTEAFF. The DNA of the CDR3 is TGTGCCAGCAGCCTCCCATTACGGACAGGGGAAGGGAACACTGAAGCTTTCTTT.

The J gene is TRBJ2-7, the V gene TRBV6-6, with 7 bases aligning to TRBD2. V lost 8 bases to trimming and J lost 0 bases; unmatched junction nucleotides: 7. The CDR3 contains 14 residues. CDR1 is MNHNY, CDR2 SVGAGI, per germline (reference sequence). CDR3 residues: CASGVSGGSYEQYF. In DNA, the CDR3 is TGTGCCAGCGGAGTGTCGGGGGGCTCCTACGAGCAGTACTTC.

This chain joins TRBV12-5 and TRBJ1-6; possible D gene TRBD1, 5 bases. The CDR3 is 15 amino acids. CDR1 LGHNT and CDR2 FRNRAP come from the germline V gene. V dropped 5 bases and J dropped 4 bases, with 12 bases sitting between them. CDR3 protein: CASGPLAGYNSPLHF. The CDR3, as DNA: TGTGCTAGTGGTCCCCTGGCAGGGTATAATTCACCCCTCCACTTT.

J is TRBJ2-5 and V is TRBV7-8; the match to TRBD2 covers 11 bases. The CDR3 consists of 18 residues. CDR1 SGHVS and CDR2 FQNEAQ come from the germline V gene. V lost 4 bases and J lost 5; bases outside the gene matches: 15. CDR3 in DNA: TGTGCCAGCAGCTCTACCCGGACTAGCGGGTTAGCGAGGGAGACCCAGTACTTC. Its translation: CASSSTRTSGLARETQYF.

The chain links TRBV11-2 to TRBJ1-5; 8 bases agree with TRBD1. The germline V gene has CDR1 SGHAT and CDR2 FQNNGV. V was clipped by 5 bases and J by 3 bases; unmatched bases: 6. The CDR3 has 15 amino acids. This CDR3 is CASSGGTGHNQPQHF. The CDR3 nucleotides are TGTGCCAGCAGCGGTGGGACAGGACACAATCAGCCCCAGCATTTT.

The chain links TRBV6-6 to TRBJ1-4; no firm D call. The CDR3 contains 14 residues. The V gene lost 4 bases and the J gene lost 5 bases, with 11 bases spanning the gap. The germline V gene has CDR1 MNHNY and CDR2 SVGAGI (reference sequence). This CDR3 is CASSSRGRNEKLFF. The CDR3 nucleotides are TGTGCCAGCAGTTCGAGAGGGCGAAATGAAAAACTGTTTTTT.

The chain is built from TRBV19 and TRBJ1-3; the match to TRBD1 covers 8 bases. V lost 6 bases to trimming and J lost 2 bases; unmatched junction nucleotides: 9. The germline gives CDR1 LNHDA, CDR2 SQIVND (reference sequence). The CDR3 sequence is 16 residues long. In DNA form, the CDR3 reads TGTGCCAGTAGCCAATCCCAGGGGGCGGCTGGAAACACCATATATTTT. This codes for CASSQSQGAAGNTIYF.

CDR3 sequence: CASSQEPTGRAGNTIYF. The CDR3 DNA is TGCGCCAGCAGCCAAGAGCCTACCGGGAGGGCAGGAAACACCATATATTTT. The V and J genes are TRBV4-1 and TRBJ1-3, with unresolved D. Germline V gene data show CDR1 as MGHRA and CDR2 as YSYEKL. Trimming stripped 0 bases from V and 4 bases from J, with 16 bases between. The CDR3 is made up of 17 amino acids.

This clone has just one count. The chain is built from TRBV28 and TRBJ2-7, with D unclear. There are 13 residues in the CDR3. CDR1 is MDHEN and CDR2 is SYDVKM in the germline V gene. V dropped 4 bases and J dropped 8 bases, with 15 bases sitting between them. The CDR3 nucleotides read TGTGCCAGCAGTTCACCGGCCCCGGCGAAGCAGTACTTC. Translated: CASSSPAPAKQYF.

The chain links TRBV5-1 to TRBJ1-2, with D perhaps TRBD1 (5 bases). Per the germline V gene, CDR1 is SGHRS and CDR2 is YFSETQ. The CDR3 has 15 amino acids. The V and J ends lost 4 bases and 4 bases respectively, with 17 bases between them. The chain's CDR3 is CASSDGPGGTYGYTF. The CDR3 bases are TGCGCCAGCAGCGACGGTCCCGGGGGAACCTATGGCTACACCTTC. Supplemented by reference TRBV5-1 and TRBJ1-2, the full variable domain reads KAGVTQTPRYLIKTRGQQVTLSCSPISGHRSVSWYQQTPGQGLQFLFEYFSETQRNKGNFPGRFSGRQFSNSRSEMNVSTLELGDSALYLCASSDGPGGTYGYTFGSGTRLTVV.

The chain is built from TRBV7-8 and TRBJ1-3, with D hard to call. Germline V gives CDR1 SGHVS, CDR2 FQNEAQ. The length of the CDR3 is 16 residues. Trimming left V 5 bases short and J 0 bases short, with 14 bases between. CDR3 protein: CASSPYEPLSGNTIYF. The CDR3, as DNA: TGTGCCAGCAGCCCCTACGAGCCCCTCTCTGGAAACACCATATATTTT.

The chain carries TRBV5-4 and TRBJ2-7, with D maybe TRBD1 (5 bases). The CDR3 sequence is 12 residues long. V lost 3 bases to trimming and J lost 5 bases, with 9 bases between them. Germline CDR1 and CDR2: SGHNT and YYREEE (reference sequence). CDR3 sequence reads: CASSSVRDEQYF. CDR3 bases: TGTGCCAGCAGCTCAGTCAGGGACGAGCAGTACTTC.

DNA for the CDR3: TGTGCCAGCAGTTACCGCGGGACTGGGGCAGTGGAGCAGTTCTTC. Translated, it gives CASSYRGTGAVEQFF. The genes are TRBV6-5 and TRBJ2-1; tentatively, D is TRBD2 (6 bases). V was clipped by 2 bases and J by 10 bases, with 18 bases between them. CDR1 MNHEY and CDR2 SVGAGI come from the germline V gene. The CDR3 is 15 amino acids.

In DNA, the CDR3 is TGTGCCAGGAGGGGACAGGCGGATTCACCCCTCCACTTT. Its protein product is CARRGQADSPLHF. V usage is TRBV2 and J usage is TRBJ1-6, with 8 bases fitting TRBD1. Germline assignment: CDR1 SNHLY and CDR2 FYNNEI. J was trimmed by 8 bases and V by 9 bases; bases with no gene match: 6. The CDR3 sequence is 13 residues long.

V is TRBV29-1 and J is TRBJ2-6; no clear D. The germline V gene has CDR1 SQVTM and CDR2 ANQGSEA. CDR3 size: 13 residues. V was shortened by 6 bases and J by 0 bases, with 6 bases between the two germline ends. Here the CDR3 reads CSVGASGANVLTF. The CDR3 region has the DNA TGCAGCGTCGGCGCCTCTGGGGCCAACGTCCTGACTTTC.

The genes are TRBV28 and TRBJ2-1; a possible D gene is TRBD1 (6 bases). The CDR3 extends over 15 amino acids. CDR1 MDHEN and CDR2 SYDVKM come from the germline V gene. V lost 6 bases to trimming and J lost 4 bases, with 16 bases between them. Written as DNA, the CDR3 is TGTGCCAGCAGGACTGGACGAAGGGGGTACAATGAGCAGTTCTTC. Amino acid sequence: CASRTGRRGYNEQFF.

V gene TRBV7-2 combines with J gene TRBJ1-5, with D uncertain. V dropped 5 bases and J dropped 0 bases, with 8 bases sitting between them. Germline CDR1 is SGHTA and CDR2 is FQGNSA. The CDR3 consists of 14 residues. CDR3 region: CASSPPHSNQPQHF. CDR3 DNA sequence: TGTGCCAGCAGCCCCCCCCATAGCAATCAGCCCCAGCATTTT.

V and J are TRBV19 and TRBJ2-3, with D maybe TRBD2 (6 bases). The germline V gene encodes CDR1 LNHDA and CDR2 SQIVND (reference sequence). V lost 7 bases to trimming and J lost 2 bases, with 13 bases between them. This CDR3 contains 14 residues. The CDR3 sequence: CASKIAETTDTQYF. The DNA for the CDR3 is TGTGCCAGTAAAATAGCGGAGACCACAGATACGCAGTATTTT.

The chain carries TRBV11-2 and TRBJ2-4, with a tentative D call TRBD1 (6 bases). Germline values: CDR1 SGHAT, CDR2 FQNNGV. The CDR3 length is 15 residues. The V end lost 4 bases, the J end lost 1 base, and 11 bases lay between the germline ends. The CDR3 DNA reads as TGTGCCAGCAGCTCCTACGACAGGGCCAAAAACATTCAGTACTTC. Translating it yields CASSSYDRAKNIQYF.